Listed below are T cell receptor beta chains from one sample, sequenced in a study of type 1 and type 2 diabetes patients. MiXCR was run by TCRdb on the multiplex PCR reads, yielding one entry per CDR3 protein. The top ten hold roughly an eighth of the sample, which has fewer than 300,000 distinct CDR3 sequences, over 45% seen once. What was sequenced was peripheral blood mononuclear cells (PBMCs). These receptors all stem from a man aged 18 to 30 with type 2 diabetes. Both conserved end residues are part of each CDR3. Each record gives: V gene, clone size, J gene, D gene, CDR3 protein, CDR3 DNA. A D gene is named only where the DNA matches it firmly. Size tells how often a clone was seen (once, few, many) or the class of an expanded clone, and some rows leave it out.

TRBV12-3/TRBV12-4	-	TRBJ1-2	-	CASSPKGEGRVGYTF	TGTGCCAGCAGCCCAAAGGGGGAGGGGCGGGTTGGCTACACCTTC
TRBV5-1	few	TRBJ2-7	TRBD1	CASSDTGGGSYEQYF	TGCGCCAGCAGCGATACAGGGGGCGGGTCCTACGAGCAGTACTTC
TRBV10-3	-	TRBJ2-2	TRBD1	CAISPGQGTTGELFF	TGTGCCATCAGTCCGGGACAGGGAACGACCGGGGAGCTGTTTTTT
TRBV27	-	TRBJ2-1	TRBD1	CASSFGTVNEQFF	TGTGCCAGCAGTTTCGGGACAGTCAATGAGCAGTTCTTC
TRBV4-1	-	TRBJ2-7	TRBD1	CASSQVTGQYEQYF	TGCGCCAGCAGCCAAGTGACGGGACAGTACGAGCAGTACTTC
TRBV6-1	few	TRBJ2-1	TRBD2	CASSLSTGGADEQFF	TGTGCCAGCAGCCTATCTACCGGGGGGGCCGATGAGCAGTTCTTC
TRBV20-1	few	TRBJ2-2	-	CSAREEGRHTGELFF	TGCAGTGCTAGAGAGGAGGGTAGGCACACCGGGGAGCTGTTTTTT
TRBV12-3/TRBV12-4	-	TRBJ2-1	TRBD2	CASTPRLAGEQFF	TGTGCCAGCACCCCCCGGCTAGCGGGTGAGCAGTTCTTC
TRBV4-2	-	TRBJ1-1	-	CASSQGPDPGAFF	TGTGCCAGCAGCCAAGGGCCTGACCCTGGCGCTTTCTTT
TRBV2	few	TRBJ2-7	-	CASSLSSVGRSYEQYF	TGTGCCAGCAGTTTATCGTCAGTGGGACGGTCCTACGAGCAGTACTTC
TRBV19	-	TRBJ2-1	TRBD1	CATPYRGPNNEQFF	TGTGCCACTCCCTACAGGGGGCCTAACAATGAGCAGTTCTTC
TRBV12-3/TRBV12-4	-	TRBJ2-7	-	CAEEQGYEQYF	TGTGCCGAAGAACAGGGCTACGAGCAGTACTTC
TRBV5-1	few	TRBJ2-7	-	CASSPRGTAVYEQYF	TGCGCCAGCAGCCCCCGGGGGACCGCTGTTTACGAGCAGTACTTC
TRBV10-3	many	TRBJ1-1	-	CAISDGVRTEAFF	TGTGCCATCAGTGATGGGGTTCGCACTGAAGCTTTCTTT
TRBV2	many	TRBJ1-2	TRBD1	CASLDRGYGYTF	TGTGCCAGCTTGGACAGGGGCTATGGCTACACCTTC
TRBV7-2	-	TRBJ2-2	-	CASSPKWTGELFF	TGTGCCAGCAGCCCCAAATGGACCGGGGAGCTGTTTTTT
TRBV10-2	medium-sized	TRBJ2-5	-	CASMLEETQYF	TGCGCCAGCATGCTGGAAGAGACCCAGTACTTC
TRBV19	few	TRBJ2-7	TRBD1	CASSITGGEGSYEQYF	TGTGCCAGTAGTATTACAGGGGGCGAGGGGTCCTACGAGCAGTACTTC
TRBV28	few	TRBJ1-4	-	CASSQTGFGAEKLFF	TGTGCCAGCAGTCAAACAGGGTTTGGTGCGGAAAAACTGTTTTTT
TRBV20-1	-	TRBJ2-3	TRBD2	CSAIGTSSDTQYF	TGCAGTGCTATCGGGACTAGCTCAGATACGCAGTATTTT
TRBV7-2	-	TRBJ1-6	TRBD1	CASSLYRQGDSPHHF	TGTGCCAGCAGCTTATATCGGCAGGGGGACTCACCCCACCACTTT
TRBV2	many	TRBJ2-7	TRBD2	CASSDSSGSYEQYF	TGTGCCAGCAGCGATTCTAGCGGCTCCTACGAGCAGTACTTC
TRBV20-1	-	TRBJ2-1	-	CSASWPPAGPEQFF	TGCAGTGCTAGTTGGCCCCCGGCCGGGCCTGAGCAGTTCTTC
TRBV9	few	TRBJ2-5	-	CASSASGYGGDWAQYF	TGTGCCAGCAGCGCCTCTGGGTACGGGGGTGATTGGGCCCAGTACTTC
TRBV7-2	-	TRBJ2-7	-	CASSLYGGTYEQYF	TGTGCCAGCAGCTTGTACGGGGGAACCTACGAGCAGTACTTC
TRBV12-3/TRBV12-4	few	TRBJ1-1	-	CASCRGEGYTEAFF	TGTGCCAGCTGCCGTGGGGAAGGGTACACTGAAGCTTTCTTT
TRBV27	few	TRBJ1-6	-	CASSLESGSSPLHF	TGTGCCAGCAGTTTAGAGTCAGGGAGTTCACCCCTCCACTTT
TRBV10-2	few	TRBJ2-1	-	CASTDGYREYNEQFF	TGCGCCAGCACCGATGGATACAGGGAATACAATGAGCAGTTCTTC
TRBV12-3/TRBV12-4	-	TRBJ2-5	-	CASSPDREEETQYF	TGTGCCAGCAGCCCAGACAGGGAGGAAGAGACCCAGTACTTC
TRBV2	many	TRBJ1-1	-	CASRFDTQGLEAFF	TGTGCCAGCAGGTTCGATACTCAGGGGCTTGAGGCTTTCTTT
TRBV19	few	TRBJ2-6	-	CASSSGSGANVLTF	TGTGCCAGTAGTAGCGGGTCTGGGGCCAACGTCCTGACTTTC
TRBV6-6	-	TRBJ1-1	TRBD1	CASSAYQATGKAFF	TGTGCCAGCAGTGCCTACCAGGCGACAGGGAAAGCTTTCTTT
TRBV10-1	few	TRBJ2-2	-	CAIQAGGGHTGELFF	TGCGCCATCCAAGCAGGAGGGGGGCATACCGGGGAGCTGTTTTTT
TRBV20-1	few	TRBJ2-1	TRBD1	CSATSRGTYNEQFF	TGCAGTGCTACGAGCAGGGGGACCTACAATGAGCAGTTCTTC
TRBV7-1	-	TRBJ2-1	TRBD2	CASSQVLAGIVGEQFF	TGCGCCAGCAGCCAAGTCCTAGCGGGAATAGTTGGGGAGCAGTTCTTC
TRBV24-1	-	TRBJ1-2	-	CATSDPLGFGYTF	TGTGCCACCAGTGATCCTTTGGGGTTTGGTTACACCTTC
TRBV10-1	-	TRBJ2-1	TRBD1	CASSQLPGQGNEQFF	TGCGCCAGCAGCCAACTCCCGGGACAGGGAAATGAGCAGTTCTTC
TRBV7-8	-	TRBJ2-3	-	CASSLRTSTDTQYF	TGTGCCAGCAGCTTACGGACCAGCACAGATACGCAGTATTTT
TRBV7-8	many	TRBJ2-5	TRBD1	CASSFPGTAQETQYF	TGTGCCAGCAGCTTCCCCGGGACAGCTCAAGAGACCCAGTACTTC
TRBV2	-	TRBJ2-7	-	CASSELGSAEF	TGTGCCAGCAGTGAGTTGGGGTCGGCGGAATTC
TRBV6-5	few	TRBJ1-1	TRBD1	CASSSDRLRGLNTEAFF	TGTGCCAGCAGCTCCGACCGCCTAAGGGGGCTAAACACTGAAGCTTTCTTT
TRBV20-1	-	TRBJ2-3	-	CSASLGSTQYF	TGCAGTGCTAGCCTAGGGTCTACGCAGTATTTT
TRBV2	-	TRBJ2-2	TRBD1	CASRILGQGANTGELFF	TGTGCCAGCAGAATACTAGGACAGGGGGCTAACACCGGGGAGCTGTTTTTT
TRBV4-3	few	TRBJ2-7	-	CASSWTTDYEQYF	TGCGCCAGCAGCTGGACGACAGACTACGAGCAGTACTTC
TRBV25-1	-	TRBJ1-1	-	CASRRAGTEAFF	TGTGCCAGCAGGAGGGCTGGGACTGAAGCTTTCTTT
TRBV27	-	TRBJ1-1	-	CASSFGGGAEAFF	TGTGCCAGCAGTTTCGGGGGTGGCGCTGAAGCTTTCTTT
TRBV12-3/TRBV12-4	-	TRBJ2-7	-	CASTSSRRGRSYEQYF	TGTGCCAGCACCTCTTCGCGGAGGGGGAGGTCCTACGAGCAGTACTTC
TRBV20-1	once	TRBJ1-5	TRBD1	CSAAGTGGGQPQHF	TGCAGTGCTGCCGGGACAGGGGGAGGTCAGCCCCAGCATTTT
TRBV19	many	TRBJ2-2	-	CASSIWGRIGELFF	TGTGCCAGTAGTATATGGGGGCGCATCGGGGAGCTGTTTTTT
TRBV11-2	-	TRBJ2-5	-	CASSLGGYQETQYF	TGTGCCAGCAGCTTAGGGGGGTACCAAGAGACCCAGTACTTC
TRBV5-1	-	TRBJ1-1	-	CASSLASVPTEAFF	TGCGCCAGCAGCTTGGCGTCGGTGCCGACTGAAGCTTTCTTT
TRBV6-6	-	TRBJ1-3	-	CASSYIDRGNTIYF	TGTGCCAGCAGTTACATCGACAGGGGAAACACCATATATTTT
TRBV5-1	-	TRBJ2-3	TRBD2	CASSWAGEADTQYF	TGCGCCAGCAGCTGGGCGGGAGAGGCAGATACGCAGTATTTT
TRBV30	many	TRBJ1-1	-	CAWSNTEAFF	TGTGCCTGGTCGAACACTGAAGCTTTCTTT